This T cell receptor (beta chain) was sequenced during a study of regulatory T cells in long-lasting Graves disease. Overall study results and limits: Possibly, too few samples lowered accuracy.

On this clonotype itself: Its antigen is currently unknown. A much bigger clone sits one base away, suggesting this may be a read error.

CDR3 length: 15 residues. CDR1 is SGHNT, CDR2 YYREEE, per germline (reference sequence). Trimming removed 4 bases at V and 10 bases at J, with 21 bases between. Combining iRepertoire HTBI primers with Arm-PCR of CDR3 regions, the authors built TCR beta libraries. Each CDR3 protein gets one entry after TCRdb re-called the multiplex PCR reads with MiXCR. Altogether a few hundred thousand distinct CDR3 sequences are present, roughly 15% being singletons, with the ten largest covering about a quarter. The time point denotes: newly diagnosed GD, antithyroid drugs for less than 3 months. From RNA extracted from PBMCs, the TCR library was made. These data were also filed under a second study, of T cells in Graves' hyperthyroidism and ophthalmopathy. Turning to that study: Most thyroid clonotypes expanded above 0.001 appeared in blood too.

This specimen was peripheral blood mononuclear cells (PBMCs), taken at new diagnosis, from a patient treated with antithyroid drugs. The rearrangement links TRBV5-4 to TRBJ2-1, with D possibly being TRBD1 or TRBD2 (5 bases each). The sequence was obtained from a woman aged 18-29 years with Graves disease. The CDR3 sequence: CASSKTWGSSYEQFF. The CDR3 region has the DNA TGTGCCAGCAGCAAAACCTGGGGGTCTAGCTACGAGCAGTTCTTC.